One and the same sample provided the 21 T cell receptor beta chains below, sequenced in a study of control samples from healthy donors and cancer patients. The method was immunoSEQ multiplex PCR; TCRdb's version includes in-frame clones alone and lacks a portion of them. The table records approximately 37,000 clones, around 90% of them present only once. Sequencing was done on a sample of blood. Receptors were obtained from a woman between 45 and 65 years old in good health.

CDR3 amino acids: CASSVGDHYGYTF. Here the CDR3 DNA reads TGTGCCAGCAGTGTTGGGGATCACTATGGCTACACCTTC. The chain recombines TRBV12-3 or TRBV12-4 with TRBJ1-2; D remains ambiguous. V lost 5 bases and J lost 3, with 10 bases in between. CDR3 length: 13 residues.

Here the CDR3 reads CASSLGGGLQETQYF. CDR3 nucleotides: TGCGCCAGCAGCCTAGGTGGGGGGCTCCAAGAGACCCAGTACTTC. The chain joins TRBV4-3 to TRBJ2-5; D tentatively reads TRBD1 or TRBD2 (6 bases each). The length of the CDR3 is 15 residues. V lost 4 bases and J 1 base, leaving 13 bases between the germline ends. CDR1 LGHNA and CDR2 YSLEER come from the germline V gene.

The V and J genes are TRBV19 and TRBJ2-5; D is undetermined. The V gene's germline CDR1 is LNHDA and CDR2 SQIVND (reference sequence). There are 15 residues in the CDR3. The ends were cut back, 3 bases at V and 0 bases at J, with 11 bases in the middle. The CDR3 protein is CASSIGRMYQETQYF. The CDR3 DNA reads as TGTGCCAGTAGTATTGGCAGAATGTACCAAGAGACCCAGTACTTC.

The J gene is TRBJ2-3, the V gene TRBV6-1; D is undetermined. The CDR3 spans 15 residues. Germline-derived CDR1 and CDR2 are MNHNS and SASEGT. The V gene lost 3 bases and the J gene lost 0 bases, with 10 bases spanning the gap. The CDR3 bases are TGTGCCAGCAGTGATTACAGACCTAGCACAGATACGCAGTATTTT. Its translation is CASSDYRPSTDTQYF.

The V gene is TRBV6-2 or TRBV6-3, the J gene TRBJ1-5, with D unclear. The length of the CDR3 is 15 residues. The germline V gene has CDR1 MNHEY and CDR2 SVGEGT. Trimming shortened V by 2 bases and J by 3 bases, and 11 bases separated the two germline ends. The CDR3 here is CASSYTVSVNQPQHF. CDR3 in DNA: TGTGCCAGCAGTTACACCGTGAGCGTCAATCAGCCCCAGCATTTT.

The CDR3 DNA is TGCGCCAGCAGCCCGCGGACTACAGGTGGGCTGGAGACCCAGTACTTC. It specifies CASSPRTTGGLETQYF. The chain uses TRBV5-1 and TRBJ2-5, with D perhaps TRBD2 (6 bases). Deletions cut 4 bases from V and 5 bases from J, with 21 bases between. Germline V gene data show CDR1 as SGHRS and CDR2 as YFSETQ. This CDR3 is built from 16 residues. The full variable domain, rest sourced from reference TRBV5-1 and TRBJ2-5, is KAGVTQTPRYLIKTRGQQVTLSCSPISGHRSVSWYQQTPGQGLQFLFEYFSETQRNKGNFPGRFSGRQFSNSRSEMNVSTLELGDSALYLCASSPRTTGGLETQYFGPGTRLLVL.

This chain connects TRBV6-5 to TRBJ2-1; 9 bases line up with TRBD2. The CDR3 extends over 13 amino acids. Germline CDR1 is MNHEY and CDR2 is SVGAGI. J lost 10 bases, V lost 7 bases, and 8 bases had no gene match. CDR3 sequence (DNA): TGTGCCAGCAACAGTCTAGCGGGACGGGAGCAGTTCTTC. Translated: CASNSLAGREQFF.

This chain uses TRBV7-2 with TRBJ1-4; D is unclear. Germline loops: CDR1 SGHTA, CDR2 FQGNSA. The CDR3 totals 14 residues. Deletions cut 1 base from V and 2 bases from J, with 5 bases between. As DNA, the CDR3 is TGTGCCAGCAGCTTAGAAAGCACTAATGAAAAACTGTTTTTT. Translated, it gives CASSLESTNEKLFF.

There are a few counts of this clone. J is TRBJ1-4 and V is TRBV6-5, with 7 bases lining up with TRBD1. CDR1 MNHEY and CDR2 SVGAGI come from the germline V gene. V lost 6 bases to trimming and J lost 3 bases; unmatched junction nucleotides: 7. The CDR3 spans 15 residues. CDR3 DNA: TGTGCCAGCAGACCCCCAGGGGGGTCTAATGAAAAACTGTTTTTT. Its translation is CASRPPGGSNEKLFF.

The chain recombines TRBV19 with TRBJ1-1, with D perhaps matching TRBD1 (5 bases). The germline V gene has CDR1 LNHDA and CDR2 SQIVND (reference sequence). V was clipped by 1 base and J by 0 bases, with 6 bases between them. The CDR3 is 14 residues long. The CDR3 DNA follows: TGTGCCAGTAGTATAGGCAGGGTGAACACTGAAGCTTTCTTT. Its translation is CASSIGRVNTEAFF.

The V and J genes are TRBV5-3 and TRBJ2-2; 7 nucleotides agree with TRBD2. TRBV5-3 is noted as an ORF with a role that remains uncertain. Trimming removed 4 bases from V and 2 bases from J; junction bases left unmatched: 2. CDR3 length equals 14 residues. The DNA for the CDR3 is TGTGCCAGAAGCGCGGGAGCCAACACCGGGGAGCTGTTTTTT. Protein product: CARSAGANTGELFF.

V and J are TRBV7-3 and TRBJ1-2; D is unclear. Germline CDR1 SGHTA, CDR2 FQGTGA. The CDR3 covers 13 residues. Trimming took off 6 bases at V and 8 bases at J, with 16 bases between the two ends. Here the CDR3 DNA reads TGTGCCAGCAGTCCCACAGCCCTCCAGGGCTACACCTTC. Translating gives CASSPTALQGYTF.

This chain connects TRBV12-5 to TRBJ1-1; a possible D gene is TRBD1 (5 bases). CDR1 and CDR2 from the germline V gene are LGHNT and FRNRAP. CDR3 length: 14 amino acids. V lost 5 bases and J 1 base, leaving 11 bases between the germline ends. The CDR3 reads CASGPDRANTEAFF. As DNA, the CDR3 is TGTGCTAGTGGTCCCGACAGAGCGAACACTGAAGCTTTCTTT.

The chain employs TRBV2 and TRBJ1-2, with 9 bases identical to TRBD1. Per germline, CDR1 SNHLY and CDR2 FYNNEI. Germline trimming cut 6 bases from V and 8 bases from J; bases unmatched to any gene: 10. The CDR3 contains 14 residues. CDR3 DNA: TGTGCCAGCAGACCCCCGGGACAGGGTGAGGGCTACACCTTC. Protein: CASRPPGQGEGYTF.

The chain couples TRBV29-1 to TRBJ1-5, with D possibly matching TRBD1 (5 bases). V gave up 6 bases and J gave up 7 bases, with 16 bases separating them. This CDR3 comprises 13 residues. The germline gives CDR1 SQVTM, CDR2 ANQGSEA. CDR3 sequence: CSVAMGVQQPQHF. CDR3 nucleotide sequence: TGCAGCGTAGCGATGGGGGTTCAACAGCCCCAGCATTTT.

The chain has TRBV6-4 and TRBJ2-1; 8 nucleotides line up with TRBD2. V trimming: 3 bases; J trimming: 4 bases; junction bases outside the gene matches: 5. Germline CDR1 MRHNA, CDR2 SNTAGT. There are 15 residues in the CDR3. The CDR3 sequence: CASSDKVAGYNEQFF. As DNA, the CDR3 is TGTGCCAGCAGTGATAAGGTAGCGGGGTACAATGAGCAGTTCTTC.

The chain uses TRBV19 and TRBJ2-5, with 11 bases aligning to TRBD2. Per germline, CDR1 LNHDA and CDR2 SQIVND (reference sequence). V trimming: 5 bases; J trimming: 13 bases; junction bases outside the gene matches: 12. The CDR3 is 14 residues long. This CDR3 is CASSDLAGGLKTYF. The CDR3, as DNA: TGTGCCAGTAGTGACCTAGCGGGGGGCCTAAAAACGTACTTC.

V gene TRBV7-2 combines with J gene TRBJ2-5; 7 bases agree with TRBD2. V was clipped by 4 bases and J by 5 bases; unmatched bases: 7. The CDR3 contains 14 residues. Germline V gene data show CDR1 as SGHTA and CDR2 as FQGNSA. The DNA for the CDR3 is TGTGCCAGCAGCTCGAGCGGGGTTGGGGAGACCCAGTACTTC. This sequence encodes CASSSSGVGETQYF.

The chain couples TRBV6-5 to TRBJ1-1; D gene unclear. CDR1 and CDR2 from the germline V gene are MNHEY and SVGAGI. Trimming removed 8 bases at V and 5 bases at J, with 12 bases between. CDR3 size: 12 residues. In DNA, the CDR3 is TGTGCCAGCGGGGAACGGGGAACTGAAGCTTTCTTT. Protein sequence: CASGERGTEAFF.

The J gene is TRBJ2-7, the V gene TRBV5-6, with D tentatively TRBD2 (6 bases). Germline V gene lookup returns CDR1 SGHDT and CDR2 YYEEEE. This CDR3 has 15 residues. V lost 4 bases to trimming and J lost 2 bases, with 16 bases between them. CDR3 sequence reads: CASSPGGGAPYEQYF. The CDR3 DNA reads as TGTGCCAGCAGCCCTGGAGGCGGGGCCCCCTACGAGCAGTACTTC.

The V gene is TRBV6-5, the J gene TRBJ1-4; TRBD1 is a possible D gene (6 bases). Germline CDR1 reads MNHEY; CDR2 reads SVGAGI. Trimming stripped 7 bases from V and 4 bases from J, with 10 bases between. The CDR3 totals 13 residues. The CDR3 nucleotides are TGTGCCAGCACGGGGGCGCGTAATGAAAAACTGTTTTTT. Translating it yields CASTGARNEKLFF.